A single sample gave rise to the 22 T cell receptor beta chains below, sequenced in a study of blood T cell repertoires in COVID-19. Here immunoSEQ multiplex PCR was the method, and the copy in TCRdb shows in-frame clones only, minus some. The sample shows around 230,000 clones, roughly 85% of them seen only once. Sequencing was performed on peripheral blood. The receptors stem from a man in his fifties or sixties with COVID-19, enrolled during active disease.

The genes are TRBV7-2 and TRBJ2-4, with D possibly being TRBD2 (6 bases). CDR1 is SGHTA, CDR2 FQGNSA, per germline. This CDR3 has 12 residues. V was trimmed by 10 bases and J by 2 bases, leaving 9 bases between them. The CDR3 region has the DNA TGTGCCACGCGGGGATCCAAAAACATTCAGTACTTC. Translated, it gives CATRGSKNIQYF.

The V call is TRBV5-1, the J call TRBJ2-7; a possible D gene is TRBD1 (6 bases). Deletions cut 4 bases from V and 2 bases from J, with 13 bases between. Germline CDR1 reads SGHRS; CDR2 reads YFSETQ. The CDR3 length is 14 residues. The CDR3 reads CASSLRDKTYEQYF. The CDR3, as DNA: TGCGCCAGCAGCCTCCGGGACAAAACCTACGAGCAGTACTTC.

The chain uses TRBV5-1 and TRBJ2-5; D is perhaps TRBD2 (6 bases). Trimming shortened V by 0 bases and J by 1 base, and 10 bases separated the two germline ends. Germline CDR1 SGHRS, CDR2 YFSETQ. CDR3 length: 15 amino acids. CDR3 in amino acids: CASSLGSGLQETQYF. DNA for the CDR3: TGCGCCAGCAGCTTGGGTAGCGGCCTCCAAGAGACCCAGTACTTC.

The DNA of the CDR3 is TGTGCCAGCAGCTTAGCGGTAGGGGATGGCTACACCTTC. It translates to CASSLAVGDGYTF. The genes are TRBV7-9 and TRBJ1-2, with D possibly being TRBD1 (5 bases). The V gene's germline CDR1 is SEHNR and CDR2 FQNEAQ (reference sequence). This CDR3 comprises 13 residues. V gave up 0 bases and J gave up 6 bases, with 8 bases separating them.

The chain combines TRBV6-6 with TRBJ2-7; D might be TRBD1 (6 bases). CDR1 and CDR2 (germline): MNHNY, SVGAGI (reference sequence). The CDR3 loop spans 16 amino acids. The V and J ends lost 5 bases and 3 bases respectively, with 20 bases between them. CDR3 bases: TGTGCCAGCAGTCAACCTACAGGGAGTATTGGCTACGAGCAGTACTTC. Its translation: CASSQPTGSIGYEQYF.

The chain joins TRBV5-1 to TRBJ2-1; TRBD1 matches 9 bases. The CDR3 runs 14 residues. J was trimmed by 6 bases and V by 5 bases; bases with no gene match: 6. Per the germline V gene, CDR1 is SGHRS and CDR2 is YFSETQ. The CDR3 here is CASRQQGAPNEQFF. In nucleotides, the CDR3 is TGCGCCAGCAGACAACAGGGGGCGCCCAATGAGCAGTTCTTC.

The chain carries TRBV27 and TRBJ2-2; D is possibly TRBD1 (6 bases). The V end lost 0 bases, the J end lost 2 bases, and 13 bases lay between the germline ends. CDR3 length equals 17 residues. Germline-derived CDR1 and CDR2 are MNHEY and SMNVEV (reference sequence). The CDR3 loop reads CASSLSLGTPNTGELFF. In DNA form, the CDR3 reads TGTGCCAGCAGTTTATCGCTTGGGACACCCAACACCGGGGAGCTGTTTTTT.

This chain uses TRBV30 with TRBJ2-1; TRBD2 matches 11 bases. This CDR3 region has 16 residues. Germline CDR1 GTSNPN, CDR2 SVGIG (reference sequence). J lost 8 bases, V lost 3 bases, and 12 bases had no gene match. The CDR3 here is CAWRRRLAGPMYEQFF. DNA for the CDR3: TGTGCCTGGAGGCGACGACTAGCGGGGCCTATGTATGAGCAGTTCTTC.

A word on this clone: The same CDR3 arises from other DNA sequences in this sample as well. The chain recombines TRBV18 with TRBJ1-5, with D perhaps matching TRBD1 (5 bases). Trimming cost V 3 bases and J 1 base, with 7 bases left between them. The germline V gene has CDR1 KGHSH and CDR2 LQKENI. This CDR3 has 14 residues. In nucleotides, the CDR3 is TGTGCCAGCTCACCGGGGCAGAGCAATCAGCCCCAGCATTTT. This codes for CASSPGQSNQPQHF. The full variable domain, with the rest looked up from reference TRBV18 and TRBJ1-5, is NAGVMQNPRHLVRRRGQEARLRCSPMKGHSHVYWYRQLPEEGLKFMVYLQKENIIDESGMPKERFSAEFPKEGPSILRIQQVVRGDSAAYFCASSPGQSNQPQHFGDGTRLSIL.

The chain employs TRBV2 and TRBJ1-4; 7 bases are a match to TRBD1. The length of the CDR3 is 15 residues. V was pared by 6 bases and J by 7 bases, with 11 bases of the junction left unmatched. CDR1 SNHLY and CDR2 FYNNEI come from the germline V gene. CDR3 nucleotide sequence: TGTGCCAGCAGAGAACAGGGGAGTGGCGGTGAAAAACTGTTTTTT. Amino acids: CASREQGSGGEKLFF.

This rearrangement joins TRBV2 to TRBJ1-1, with D tentatively TRBD1 (5 bases). This CDR3 spans 14 amino acids. CDR1 and CDR2 from the germline V gene are SNHLY and FYNNEI. The V gene lost 7 bases and the J gene lost 1 base, with 13 bases spanning the gap. The chain's CDR3 is CASNVGRENTEAFF. Written as DNA, the CDR3 is TGTGCCAGCAATGTGGGCAGGGAGAACACTGAAGCTTTCTTT.

V gene TRBV14 combines with J gene TRBJ2-1, with D perhaps matching TRBD2 (7 bases). Germline CDR1 reads SGHDN; CDR2 reads FVKESK. The V end was cut by 1 base, the J end by 3 bases, with 10 bases between. CDR3 size: 15 residues. CDR3 bases: TGTGCCAGCAGCCAAGGGGGGGGCGTCTACAATGAGCAGTTCTTC. Amino acid sequence: CASSQGGGVYNEQFF.

To note about this clone: The same CDR3 arises from other DNA sequences in this sample as well. The chain is built from TRBV28 and TRBJ1-5; 7 nucleotides agree with TRBD1. The germline CDR1 and CDR2 sequences are MDHEN and SYDVKM. V shed 2 bases, J shed 0 bases, and the junction held 1 base outside the gene matches. This CDR3 is built from 15 residues. CDR3 sequence: CASSLRQGSNQPQHF. The CDR3 nucleotides are TGTGCCAGCAGTTTACGACAGGGTAGCAATCAGCCCCAGCATTTT.

The chain links TRBV3-1 (or the pseudogene TRBV3-2) to TRBJ1-6; 7 bases are shared with TRBD1. The CDR3 runs to 15 residues. Trimming cost V 5 bases and J 9 bases; bases outside gene matches: 10. Per germline, CDR1 LGHDT and CDR2 YNNKEL (reference sequence). CDR3 coding DNA: TGTGCCAGCAGCATGCGGACAGGAGGTACTTCACCCCTCCACTTT. This encodes CASSMRTGGTSPLHF.

The CDR3 reads CASTYTGELFF. CDR3 sequence (DNA): TGTGCCAGCACCTACACCGGGGAGCTGTTTTTT. V is TRBV11-2 and J is TRBJ2-2; the D is unclear. This CDR3 is 11 amino acids long. The germline gives CDR1 SGHAT, CDR2 FQNNGV. V lost 7 bases and J 3 bases, leaving 3 bases between the germline ends. Full variable domain (outside the CDR3, taken from reference TRBV11-2 and TRBJ2-2): EAGVAQSPRYKIIEKRQSVAFWCNPISGHATLYWYQQILGQGPKLLIQFQNNGVVDDSQLPKDRFSAERLKGVDSTLKIQPAKLEDSAVYLCASTYTGELFFGEGSRLTVL.

The rearrangement uses TRBV6-2 or TRBV6-3 and TRBJ1-2; D gene ambiguous. The CDR3 extends over 13 amino acids. CDR1 is MNHEY and CDR2 is SVGEGT in the germline V gene. V was shortened by 6 bases and J by 6 bases, with 14 bases between the two germline ends. CDR3 bases: TGTGCCAGCAGCCTCGGAGCCAAGGATGGCTACACCTTC. This codes for CASSLGAKDGYTF.

The V and J genes are TRBV9 and TRBJ2-3, with 10 bases fitting TRBD2. Germline V gives CDR1 SGDLS, CDR2 YYNGEE. After removal of 0 bases from V and 2 bases from J, the junction contained 12 bases not matched to a gene. CDR3 length: 19 amino acids. CDR3 sequence (DNA): TGTGCCAGCAGCGTAGAACCCCTTGTACTAGCGGGAATCACAGATACGCAGTATTTT. Translation gives CASSVEPLVLAGITDTQYF.

This rearrangement joins TRBV3-1 (or the pseudogene TRBV3-2) to TRBJ1-6; D may be TRBD1 (5 bases). The CDR3 length is 14 residues. Germline assignment: CDR1 LGHDT and CDR2 YNNKEL (reference sequence). V was shortened by 0 bases and J by 6 bases, with 6 bases between the two germline ends. The CDR3 DNA sequence: TGTGCCAGCAGCCAAGAAAGGGGTAATTCACCCCTCCACTTT. Encoded protein: CASSQERGNSPLHF.

The rearrangement links TRBV15 to TRBJ2-3, with 7 bases that match TRBD2. Germline CDR1 and CDR2: LNHNV and YYDKDF (reference sequence). The CDR3 is 14 residues long. V shed 6 bases, J shed 1 base, and the junction held 4 bases outside the gene matches. The CDR3 bases are TGTGCCACCAGTACAGCGGGGCGCACAGATACGCAGTATTTT. Its protein is CATSTAGRTDTQYF.

The CDR3 DNA reads as TGTGCCAGCAGCTACGTGGCAAGCACAGATACGCAGTATTTT. Translation: CASSYVASTDTQYF. The chain links TRBV11-2 to TRBJ2-3; D uncertain. Germline V gives CDR1 SGHAT, CDR2 FQNNGV. The V and J ends lost 4 bases and 0 bases respectively, with 8 bases between them. The CDR3 extends over 14 amino acids.

The chain is built from TRBV24-1 and TRBJ2-5, with D unresolved. The CDR3 covers 12 residues. The germline V gene encodes CDR1 KGHDR and CDR2 SFDVKD. Deletions cut 9 bases from V and 4 bases from J, with 11 bases between. The CDR3 sequence is CATGSGTETQYF. The CDR3 DNA is TGTGCCACCGGATCAGGTACAGAGACCCAGTACTTC.

The chain joins TRBV6-6 to TRBJ2-2; 7 bases match TRBD2. The CDR3 is made up of 15 amino acids. Germline CDR1 is MNHNY and CDR2 is SVGAGI (reference sequence). After removal of 2 bases from V and 7 bases from J, the junction contained 7 bases not matched to a gene. The CDR3 region is CASSYTGGQGGELFF. CDR3 bases: TGTGCCAGCAGTTACACGGGGGGTCAGGGCGGGGAGCTGTTTTTT.